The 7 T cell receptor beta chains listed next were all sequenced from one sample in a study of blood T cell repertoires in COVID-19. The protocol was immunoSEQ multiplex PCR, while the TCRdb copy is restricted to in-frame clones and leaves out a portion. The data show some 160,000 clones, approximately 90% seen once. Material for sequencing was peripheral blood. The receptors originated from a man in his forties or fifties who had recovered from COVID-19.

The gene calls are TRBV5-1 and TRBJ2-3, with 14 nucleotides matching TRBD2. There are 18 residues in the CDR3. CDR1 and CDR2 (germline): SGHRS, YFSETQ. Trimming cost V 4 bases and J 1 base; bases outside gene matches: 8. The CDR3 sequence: CASSPRLAGGIRTDTQYF. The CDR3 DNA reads TGCGCCAGCAGCCCCCGACTAGCGGGGGGGATTCGCACAGATACGCAGTATTTT.

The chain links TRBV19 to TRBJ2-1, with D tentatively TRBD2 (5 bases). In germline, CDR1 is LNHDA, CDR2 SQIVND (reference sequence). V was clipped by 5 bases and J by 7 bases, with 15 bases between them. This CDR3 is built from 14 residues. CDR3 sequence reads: CASSVVQRRNEQFF. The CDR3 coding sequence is TGTGCCAGTAGTGTAGTCCAAAGGAGGAATGAGCAGTTCTTC.

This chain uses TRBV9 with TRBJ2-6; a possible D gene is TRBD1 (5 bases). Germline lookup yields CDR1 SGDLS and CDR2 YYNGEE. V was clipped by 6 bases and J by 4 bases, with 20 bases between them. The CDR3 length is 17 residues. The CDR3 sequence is CASTPGQGVTGANVLTF. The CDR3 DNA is TGTGCCAGCACCCCAGGGCAGGGCGTAACCGGGGCCAACGTCCTGACTTTC.

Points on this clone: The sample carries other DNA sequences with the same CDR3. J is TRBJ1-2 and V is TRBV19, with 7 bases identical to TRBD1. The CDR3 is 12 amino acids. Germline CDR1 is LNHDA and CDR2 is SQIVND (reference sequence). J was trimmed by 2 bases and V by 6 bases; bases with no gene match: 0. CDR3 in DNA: TGTGCCAGTAGGACAGGGAACTATGGCTACACCTTC. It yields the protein CASRTGNYGYTF.

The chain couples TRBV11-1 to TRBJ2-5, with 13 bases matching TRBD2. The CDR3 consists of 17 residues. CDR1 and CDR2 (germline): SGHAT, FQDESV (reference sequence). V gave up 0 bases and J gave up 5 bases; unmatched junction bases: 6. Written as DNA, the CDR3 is TGTGCCAGCAGCTTAGCAGGGACTAGCGGGAAGGGTGAGACCCAGTACTTC. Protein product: CASSLAGTSGKGETQYF.

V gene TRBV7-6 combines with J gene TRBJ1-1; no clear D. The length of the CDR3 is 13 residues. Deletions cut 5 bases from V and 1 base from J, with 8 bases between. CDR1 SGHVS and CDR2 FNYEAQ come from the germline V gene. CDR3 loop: CASSPGRNTEAFF. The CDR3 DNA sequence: TGTGCCAGCAGCCCCGGTCGGAACACTGAAGCTTTCTTT.

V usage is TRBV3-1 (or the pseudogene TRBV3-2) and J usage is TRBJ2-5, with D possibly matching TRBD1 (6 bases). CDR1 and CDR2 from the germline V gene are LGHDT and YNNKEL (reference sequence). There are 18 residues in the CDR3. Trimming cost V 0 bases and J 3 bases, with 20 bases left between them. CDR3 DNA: TGTGCCAGCAGCCAAGATTCTACCGGGACATCCCTGGAAGAGACCCAGTACTTC. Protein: CASSQDSTGTSLEETQYF.